In this sample, the clone carrying this T cell receptor beta chain turned up a few times. From germline, CDR1 is MNHNS and CDR2 SASEGT. The CDR3 spans 13 residues. The junction had 5 bases not matched to a gene; V was cut back by 6 bases and J by 5 bases. Data came from immunoSEQ multiplex PCR; TCRdb stores just in-frame clones and leaves some out. This table has 600,000 to 750,000 clones, roughly 72% appearing once. This record comes from a study of shared clonotypes between healthy human individuals. The chain has TRBV6-1 and TRBJ2-7; TRBD1 agrees at 9 bases. The source material was memory CD4+ T cells sorted from blood. Noted subset: CD45RA-negative fraction. This receptor was obtained from a woman in her twenties or thirties in good health. CDR3 region: CASSAGQGHEQYF. In DNA, the CDR3 is TGTGCCAGCAGCGCGGGACAGGGCCACGAGCAGTACTTC.